The 20 T cell receptor beta chains listed next were all sequenced from one sample in a study of Graves' ophthalmopathy and Graves' hyperthyroidism (dated by TCRdb to 2016 to 2019). These reads were obtained on an Illumina HiSeq 2000. TCR beta CDR3 regions were amplified from RNA transcripts for repertoire sequencing. The first round was an RT-PCR using HTBI primers with the Qiagen OneStep RT-PCR kit, and this first round was followed by a second-round multiplex PCR, then size selection and purification. The public reads were run again by TCRdb, first through fastp at Q25 and then through MiXCR, and only productive beta chains were kept. Rows with a matching CDR3 protein are joined into one entry that keeps the most common DNA and genes. For this sample the table gives 650,000 to 900,000 distinct CDR3 sequences, of which about 44% were detected only once. Approximately 43% of the sample goes to the ten largest clones.

The material sequenced was peripheral blood. All receptors come from an adult man with Graves' ophthalmopathy.

About this clonotype itself: Mismatch with germline at one junction end may stem from a read error. V is TRBV25-1 and J is TRBJ2-2; 11 bases match TRBD1. Germline CDR1 MGHDK, CDR2 SYGVNS. The CDR3 runs to 14 residues. CDR3 protein: CASRPGQGAGELFF. The DNA of the CDR3 is TGCGCCAGCAGACCGGGACAGGGGGCCGGGGAGCTGTTTTTT.

J is TRBJ1-5 and V is TRBV24-1, with 7 bases that match TRBD1. The J segment lost 3 bases and the V segment lost 4 bases, leaving 8 bases of the junction unmatched. CDR3 length equals 16 residues. CDR1 and CDR2 from the germline V gene are KGHDR and SFDVKD. CDR3 bases: TGTGCCACCAGTGACCCAGGGACAGCCATCAATCAGCCCCAGCATTTT. Translation: CATSDPGTAINQPQHF.

The V call is TRBV25-1, the J call TRBJ1-5; D remains unclear. This CDR3 has 12 residues. Germline loops: CDR1 MGHDK, CDR2 SYGVNS. V lost 6 bases and J lost 3, with 6 bases in between. CDR3 sequence reads: CASRAYNQPQHF. The CDR3 bases are TGTGCCAGCAGGGCCTACAATCAGCCCCAGCATTTT. The full variable domain, in which reference TRBV25-1 and TRBJ1-5 provide the parts outside the CDR3, is EADIYQTPRYLVIGTGKKITLECSQTMGHDKMYWYQQDPGMELHLIHYSYGVNSTEKGDLSSESTVSRIRTEHFPLTLESARPSHTSQYLCASRAYNQPQHFGDGTRLSIL.

This sequence joins TRBV4-2 and TRBJ2-7; the D is unclear. Trimming left V 0 bases short and J 6 bases short, with 15 bases between. The germline V gene has CDR1 LGHNA and CDR2 YNFKEQ. The CDR3 runs to 15 residues. Here the CDR3 reads CASSQDHNSRPEQYF. CDR3 nucleotide sequence: TGTGCCAGCAGCCAAGATCACAACTCGAGGCCCGAGCAGTACTTC.

This clonotype came up a few times. CDR3 loop: CASSLSAGVGHEQYF. The DNA of the CDR3 is TGTGCCAGCAGCTTATCAGCGGGAGTGGGGCACGAGCAGTACTTC. The rearrangement uses TRBV7-2 and TRBJ2-7; 8 bases line up with TRBD2. Germline-derived CDR1 and CDR2 are SGHTA and FQGNSA. CDR3 length: 15 residues. Germline trimming cut 2 bases from V and 5 bases from J; bases unmatched to any gene: 8.

This clonotype was seen many times. The chain is built from TRBV7-2 and TRBJ2-6; weak D call: TRBD1 (6 bases). CDR3 length equals 15 residues. Germline V gene data show CDR1 as SGHTA and CDR2 as FQGNSA. V shed 2 bases and J shed 4 bases, with 9 bases lying between them. CDR3 residues: CASSLWGHGANVLTF. The CDR3 nucleotides are TGTGCCAGCAGCTTATGGGGGCACGGGGCCAACGTCCTGACTTTC. The full variable domain, with the rest looked up from reference TRBV7-2 and TRBJ2-6, is GAGVSQSPSNKVTEKGKDVELRCDPISGHTALYWYRQSLGQGLEFLIYFQGNSAPDKSGLPSDRFSAERTGGSVSTLTIQRTQQEDSAVYLCASSLWGHGANVLTFGAGSRLTVL.

The V and J genes are TRBV20-1 and TRBJ1-1; D gene ambiguous. The CDR3 is 13 residues long. Trimming removed 6 bases at V and 7 bases at J, with 18 bases between. Germline values: CDR1 DFQATT, CDR2 SNEGSKA (reference sequence). The CDR3 bases are TGCAGTGCCGAGCGCCCCCTAACAATTGAAGCTTTCTTT. Its protein is CSAERPLTIEAFF.

This clonotype showed up just a few times. The chain uses TRBV20-1 and TRBJ2-5; 7 bases are shared with TRBD1. The J segment lost 3 bases and the V segment lost 6 bases, leaving 10 bases of the junction unmatched. CDR3 length: 14 residues. Germline V lookup: CDR1 DFQATT, CDR2 SNEGSKA (reference sequence). In DNA form, the CDR3 reads TGCAGTGCCCTGGCGGTCACAGGGGAAGAGACCCAGTACTTC. Translated: CSALAVTGEETQYF.

A word on this clonotype: It may be a read error: a sequence one base away is much more abundant. The chain combines TRBV7-9 with TRBJ1-6; D uncertain. The CDR3 totals 13 residues. From germline, CDR1 is SEHNR and CDR2 FQNEAQ (reference sequence). In nucleotides, the CDR3 is TGTGCCAGCAGCTTAGGGGAGGGCACCGCCAGCCTCTTT. It encodes CASSLGEGTASLF.

The chain combines TRBV10-3 with TRBJ2-5; D may be TRBD1 or TRBD2 (5 bases each). There are 15 residues in the CDR3. The germline V and J ends were trimmed by 0 bases and 2 bases, with 10 bases remaining between them. Germline V gene sequence: CDR1 ENHRY, CDR2 SYGVKD. CDR3 DNA: TGTGCCATCAGTGAGTCGACGGGGCAGCAAGAGACCCAGTACTTC. Protein sequence: CAISESTGQQETQYF.

The chain is built from TRBV20-1 and TRBJ2-7; D is tentatively TRBD1 or TRBD2 (5 bases each). V lost 4 bases to trimming and J lost 4 bases, with 17 bases between them. In germline, CDR1 is DFQATT, CDR2 SNEGSKA (reference sequence). This CDR3 has 14 residues. Here the CDR3 DNA reads TGCAGTGCTACCTCGGGGCTAGCTGCGTACGAGCAGTACTTC. It encodes CSATSGLAAYEQYF.

This clonotype was seen only a few times. DNA of the CDR3: TGTGCCAGCAGCCCCGGACAGGGACTCTCTGGGACTGAAGCTTTCTTT. This sequence encodes CASSPGQGLSGTEAFF. This sequence joins TRBV7-9 and TRBJ1-1; 8 nucleotides align to TRBD1. With V trimmed by 5 bases and J by 5 bases, 13 bases remained unmatched. The CDR3 is made up of 16 amino acids. Germline lookup yields CDR1 SEHNR and CDR2 FQNEAQ (reference sequence).

This clonotype appeared a single time. V gene TRBV2 combines with J gene TRBJ1-2; D gene uncertain. The CDR3 is 14 amino acids. The ends were cut back, 7 bases at V and 8 bases at J, with 20 bases in the middle. Germline-derived CDR1 and CDR2 are SNHLY and FYNNEI. The CDR3 reads CASKDPKRARGYTF. CDR3 sequence (DNA): TGTGCCAGCAAGGACCCGAAGAGGGCTAGGGGCTACACCTTC.

This chain links TRBV20-1 with TRBJ1-1; TRBD1 might be the D (5 bases). Germline V CDR1 and CDR2: DFQATT, SNEGSKA (reference sequence). Trimming shortened V by 3 bases and J by 0 bases, and 17 bases separated the two germline ends. The CDR3 totals 16 residues. CDR3 sequence (DNA): TGCAGTGCTAGTGATCTGCGGGGGTACGTGAACACTGAAGCTTTCTTT. Its translation is CSASDLRGYVNTEAFF.

This clonotype was seen ten or more times. The chain is built from TRBV2 and TRBJ2-7; TRBD1 might be the D (5 bases). V shed 5 bases and J shed 3 bases, with 14 bases lying between them. The V gene's germline CDR1 is SNHLY and CDR2 FYNNEI. The CDR3 runs 14 residues. The chain's CDR3 is CASSFGSGYYEQYF. The CDR3 nucleotides are TGTGCCAGCAGTTTTGGTTCAGGGTACTACGAGCAGTACTTC.

This chain joins TRBV7-9 and TRBJ2-3; D unresolved. Germline CDR1 reads SEHNR; CDR2 reads FQNEAQ (reference sequence). The length of the CDR3 is 14 residues. Trimming took 6 bases from V and 1 from J, leaving 11 bases between them. The CDR3 spells CASSYARRTDTQYF. Written as DNA, the CDR3 is TGTGCCAGCAGTTACGCTCGGCGCACAGATACGCAGTATTTT.

The chain couples TRBV29-1 to TRBJ2-7; perhaps TRBD2 as D (6 bases). The CDR3 totals 11 residues. The V and J ends lost 4 bases and 7 bases respectively, with 11 bases between them. Germline-derived CDR1 and CDR2 are SQVTM and ANQGSEA. CDR3 amino acids: CSVGEANEQYF. The CDR3 coding sequence is TGCAGCGTTGGGGAGGCCAATGAGCAGTACTTC.

In its sample, this clonotype was seen many times. This rearrangement joins TRBV14 to TRBJ2-7; D tentatively reads TRBD1 or TRBD2 (5 bases each). Between the trimmed V and J ends, which lost 6 bases and 10 bases, there was a span of 19 bases. Looked up from germline, CDR1 is SGHDN and CDR2 is FVKESK. The CDR3 sequence is 13 residues long. CDR3 DNA sequence: TGTGCCAGCAGTCCGGGACCATCGTACGCCCAGTACTTC. Translating it yields CASSPGPSYAQYF.

This clonotype appeared a single time. The chain joins TRBV25-1 to TRBJ1-3; TRBD1 is a possible D gene (5 bases). CDR1 and CDR2 from the germline V gene are MGHDK and SYGVNS. Between the trimmed V and J ends, which lost 3 bases and 4 bases, there was a span of 22 bases. The CDR3 loop spans 18 amino acids. The CDR3 DNA reads TGTGCCAGCAGTGATAGTGCCGGGGAGCTGAAGGGGGGAAACACCATATATTTT. Translating it yields CASSDSAGELKGGNTIYF.

This clonotype was seen a few times. The CDR3 loop reads CASSSQGSSEQYF. The CDR3 bases are TGTGCCAGCAGTTCCCAAGGGTCGTCCGAGCAGTACTTC. V usage is TRBV2 and J usage is TRBJ2-7; no clear D. V dropped 5 bases and J dropped 6 bases, with 14 bases sitting between them. The germline gives CDR1 SNHLY, CDR2 FYNNEI. The CDR3 has 13 residues.